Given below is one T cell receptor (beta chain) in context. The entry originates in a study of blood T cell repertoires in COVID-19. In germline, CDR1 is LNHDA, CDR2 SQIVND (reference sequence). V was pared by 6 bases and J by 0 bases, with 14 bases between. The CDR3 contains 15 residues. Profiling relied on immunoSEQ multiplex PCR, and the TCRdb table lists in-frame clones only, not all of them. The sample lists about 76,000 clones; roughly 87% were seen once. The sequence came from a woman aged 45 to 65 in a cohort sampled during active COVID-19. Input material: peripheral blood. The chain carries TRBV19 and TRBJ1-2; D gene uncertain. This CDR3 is CASRPLGGANYGYTF. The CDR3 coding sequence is TGTGCCAGTAGGCCCCTCGGAGGAGCTAACTATGGCTACACCTTC.